This passage covers 21 T cell receptor beta chains from one sample sequenced in a study of T cells of healthy individuals. TCRdb re-called the 5' RACE reads with MiXCR, one entry per CDR3 protein. The table lists some 69,000 distinct CDR3 sequences, around 15% of them singletons, with about 4.4% in the top ten. The receptor set was obtained from a human donor in good health.

J is TRBJ1-5 and V is TRBV29-1, with a weak D call TRBD1 (5 bases). The germline V gene has CDR1 SQVTM and CDR2 ANQGSEA. V shed 2 bases and J shed 6 bases, with 17 bases lying between them. The CDR3 length is 15 residues. CDR3 bases: TGCAGCGTTGAAAAGATTGGGGGAAAGGGTCAGCCCCAGCATTTT. Translating gives CSVEKIGGKGQPQHF.

This clonotype was detected many times. At one of its ends the junction is not consistent with the germline gene, which may arise from a read error. The chain carries TRBV5-4 and TRBJ1-6; TRBD1 matches at 8 bases. Germline lookup yields CDR1 SGHNT and CDR2 YYREEE (reference sequence). CDR3 length: 15 residues. CDR3 sequence (DNA): TGTGCCAGCAGCCCAGGGGGCCCTTATATTTCACCCCTCCACTTT. As protein: CASSPGGPYISPLHF.

There are a few counts of this clonotype. V gene TRBV20-1 combines with J gene TRBJ2-1; 12 bases are a match to TRBD2. J gave up 3 bases and V 5 bases, and 8 bases lay outside the gene matches. This CDR3 has 16 amino acids. Germline loops: CDR1 DFQATT, CDR2 SNEGSKA (reference sequence). CDR3 in DNA: TGCAGTGCTCCACCTAGCGGGGGGGCGATCTACAATGAGCAGTTCTTC. Protein product: CSAPPSGGAIYNEQFF.

Many counts were recorded for this clonotype. The chain is built from TRBV11-3 and TRBJ2-3; unclear D gene. The V end was cut by 0 bases, the J end by 6 bases, with 7 bases between. Per germline, CDR1 SGHNT and CDR2 YENEEA. This CDR3 is built from 13 residues. The CDR3 sequence: CASSLDEADTQYF. Written as DNA, the CDR3 is TGTGCCAGCAGCTTAGATGAGGCCGATACGCAGTATTTT.

In its sample, this clonotype was seen a few times. The rearrangement links TRBV28 to TRBJ1-2, with D tentatively TRBD1 (5 bases). CDR3 length equals 12 residues. Trimming removed 7 bases from V and 2 bases from J, with 8 bases in between. Germline V gene data show CDR1 as MDHEN and CDR2 as SYDVKM. The CDR3: CASITGNYGYTF. CDR3 sequence (DNA): TGTGCCAGCATTACAGGAAACTATGGCTACACCTTC.

This clonotype was counted only a few times. The chain uses TRBV9 and TRBJ1-1; the D gene is possibly TRBD1 (6 bases). Germline V CDR1 and CDR2: SGDLS, YYNGEE. The CDR3 length is 14 residues. Trimming cost V 3 bases and J 4 bases, with 13 bases left between them. CDR3: CASSALQGTTEAFF. The CDR3 bases are TGTGCCAGCAGCGCTTTACAGGGTACCACTGAAGCTTTCTTT.

The chain is built from TRBV5-1 and TRBJ2-1, with 9 nucleotides matching TRBD1. V dropped 0 bases and J dropped 1; count of bases not matched to a gene: 8. Germline lookup yields CDR1 SGHRS and CDR2 YFSETQ. This CDR3 contains 18 residues. In DNA, the CDR3 is TGCGCCAGCAGCTTGGAAACAGGGGGCACCACTTCCTACAATGAGCAGTTCTTC. Residues: CASSLETGGTTSYNEQFF.

The J gene is TRBJ1-4, the V gene TRBV9; the D gene is possibly TRBD1 (5 bases). The V gene's germline CDR1 is SGDLS and CDR2 YYNGEE. The CDR3 totals 14 residues. Trimming pared 2 bases from V and 8 bases from J, leaving 13 bases between. As DNA, the CDR3 is TGTGCCAGCAGCGTGGGGCCTTTACAGGAAAAACTGTTTTTT. Amino acids: CASSVGPLQEKLFF.

J is TRBJ2-1 and V is TRBV3-1; D remains ambiguous. Trimming cost V 0 bases and J 10 bases, with 13 bases left between them. CDR3 size: 14 residues. The germline CDR1 and CDR2 sequences are LGHDT and YNNKEL (reference sequence). CDR3 in DNA: TGTGCCAGCAGCCAAGATCTTTTGCGGAGCGAGCAGTTCTTC. It is translated as CASSQDLLRSEQFF.

This clonotype was counted ten times or more. This chain uses TRBV14 with TRBJ2-7, with D uncertain. Germline CDR1 is SGHDN and CDR2 is FVKESK. With 5 bases removed from V and 3 bases from J, the gap between germline ends came to 14 bases. The CDR3 runs 14 residues. CDR3 sequence: CASSKALRDYEQYF. The CDR3 bases are TGTGCCAGCAGCAAGGCCTTGCGAGACTACGAGCAGTACTTC.

This clonotype was seen only a few times. CDR3: CASSFSITGELFF. Written as DNA, the CDR3 is TGTGCCAGCAGCTTTAGCATCACCGGGGAGCTGTTTTTT. V usage is TRBV7-2 and J usage is TRBJ2-2; D unresolved. Per germline, CDR1 SGHTA and CDR2 FQGNSA. This CDR3 comprises 13 residues. V lost 3 bases and J 4 bases, leaving 6 bases between the germline ends.

This clonotype was counted only a few times. The CDR3 DNA reads TGTGCCAGCAGCCGACGAGGGACTACAGTAGAGACCCAGTACTTC. Protein product: CASSRRGTTVETQYF. The genes are TRBV3-1 and TRBJ2-5; 7 nucleotides agree with TRBD2. V lost 4 bases, J lost 4 bases, and 9 bases stayed unmatched. The CDR3 totals 15 residues. Germline CDR1 and CDR2: LGHDT and YNNKEL (reference sequence).

This clonotype has just a few counts. The chain couples TRBV27 to TRBJ1-5; 11 nucleotides line up with TRBD1. From germline, CDR1 is MNHEY and CDR2 SMNVEV (reference sequence). The CDR3 runs 14 residues. J was trimmed by 8 bases and V by 3 bases; bases with no gene match: 3. The CDR3 loop is CASSFGQGAEPQHF. The CDR3, as DNA: TGTGCCAGCAGTTTCGGACAGGGGGCTGAGCCCCAGCATTTT.

The rearrangement uses TRBV28 and TRBJ2-7, with 8 bases matching TRBD2. CDR1 and CDR2 (germline): MDHEN, SYDVKM. This CDR3 has 16 amino acids. Germline trimming cut 10 bases from V and 5 bases from J; bases unmatched to any gene: 19. The CDR3 region is CATALGLDVAIDEQYF. CDR3 nucleotides: TGTGCCACTGCTCTGGGACTAGACGTCGCTATTGACGAGCAGTACTTC.

The chain carries TRBV7-9 and TRBJ2-7, with D possibly called TRBD1 or TRBD2 (5 bases each). The germline gives CDR1 SEHNR, CDR2 FQNEAQ (reference sequence). The V end was cut by 2 bases, the J end by 5 bases, with 16 bases between. The CDR3 spans 15 residues. CDR3 region: CASSLSGDPTHEQYF. In DNA form, the CDR3 reads TGTGCCAGCAGCTTATCTGGGGACCCCACGCACGAGCAGTACTTC. Full variable domain (missing parts from reference TRBV7-9 and TRBJ2-7): DTGVSQNPRHKITKRGQNVTFRCDPISEHNRLYWYRQTLGQGPEFLTYFQNEAQLEKSRLLSDRFSAERPKGSFSTLEIQRTEQGDSAMYLCASSLSGDPTHEQYFGPGTRLTVT.

This clonotype was detected ten times or more. This chain joins TRBV6-5 and TRBJ2-7, with D possibly called TRBD1 or TRBD2 (5 bases each). This CDR3 is built from 13 residues. V gave up 0 bases and J gave up 3 bases, with 6 bases separating them. The germline gives CDR1 MNHEY, CDR2 SVGAGI. The CDR3 loop is CASSYSRGYEQYF. Here the CDR3 DNA reads TGTGCCAGCAGTTACTCGAGGGGCTACGAGCAGTACTTC.

This clonotype was picked up many times. The J gene is TRBJ2-3, the V gene TRBV2, with a tentative D call TRBD1 (6 bases). Trimming removed 8 bases from V and 4 bases from J, with 13 bases in between. This CDR3 has 13 amino acids. CDR1 SNHLY and CDR2 FYNNEI come from the germline V gene. CDR3 nucleotide sequence: TGTGCCAGCTGTCGACAGGCGCCAGATACGCAGTATTTT. Translated: CASCRQAPDTQYF.

This clonotype has at least ten counts. The V gene is TRBV29-1, the J gene TRBJ1-2; D is ambiguous. V dropped 0 bases and J dropped 10 bases, with 0 bases sitting between them. The CDR3 covers 8 residues. CDR1 is SQVTM and CDR2 is ANQGSEA in the germline V gene. The CDR3 sequence: CSVEDYTF. The CDR3 region has the DNA TGCAGCGTTGAAGACTACACCTTC.

This clonotype was observed a few times. The chain joins TRBV12-3 or TRBV12-4 to TRBJ2-1; TRBD2 matches 9 bases. The junction had 9 bases not matched to a gene; V was cut back by 2 bases and J by 4 bases. This CDR3 comprises 17 residues. The CDR3: CASSLTSRRGGYNEQFF. DNA for the CDR3: TGTGCCAGCAGTTTAACCTCCCGGCGGGGGGGATACAATGAGCAGTTCTTC.

This clonotype was counted between two and nine times. The V call is TRBV4-1, the J call TRBJ2-7; D is perhaps TRBD2 (6 bases). The CDR3 spans 14 residues. The V and J ends lost 1 base and 3 bases respectively, with 10 bases between them. Per the germline V gene, CDR1 is MGHRA and CDR2 is YSYEKL. CDR3 in DNA: TGCGCCAGCAGCCAAGTTGACGGGGGCTACGAGCAGTACTTC. It is translated as CASSQVDGGYEQYF.

The chain employs TRBV4-3 and TRBJ2-7; 10 positions agree with TRBD2. V was pared by 3 bases and J by 0 bases, with 5 bases of the junction left unmatched. Germline V gives CDR1 LGHNA, CDR2 YSLEER. CDR3 length: 16 amino acids. The CDR3 DNA reads TGCGCCAGCAGCCAGACACTAGCGGGAAACTCCTACGAGCAGTACTTC. This sequence encodes CASSQTLAGNSYEQYF.